A selection of T cell receptor beta chains follows, all from one sample in a study of blood T cell repertoires in COVID-19. Assay: immunoSEQ multiplex PCR; the TCRdb copy retains only in-frame clones and omits some. This sample yields around 250,000 clones, of which roughly 80% are seen a single time; less than 3.5% belongs to the top ten. Sequences were obtained from peripheral blood. Receptors were obtained from a woman under 30 with acute or convalescent COVID-19. Each CDR3 is given with its conserved first and last residue. The D gene is left open where the match is weak. Clone size is not always given. Where it is, it says once, few, many or a class for expanded clones.

>TRBV10-2|TRBD1|TRBJ1-6|-
CASRRDSLNSPLHF
TGCGCCAGCAGGAGGGACAGCTTAAATTCACCCCTCCACTTT
>TRBV9|-|TRBJ1-2|once
CASRRSGGDVYTF
TGTGCCAGCCGGCGGTCGGGGGGCGATGTCTACACCTTC
>TRBV19|TRBD1|TRBJ1-5|few
CASSSDRGWQPQHF
TGTGCCAGTAGCAGTGACAGGGGTTGGCAGCCCCAGCATTTT
>TRBV5-1|-|TRBJ2-5|-
CASSLVPGQETQYF
TGCGCCAGCAGCTTGGTTCCCGGCCAAGAGACCCAGTACTTC
>TRBV5-6|-|TRBJ2-1|few
CASSLIVDGSSYNEQFF
TGTGCCAGCAGCTTGATTGTTGACGGGAGCTCGTACAATGAGCAGTTCTTC
>TRBV12-3/TRBV12-4|TRBD1|TRBJ2-3|once
CASRGTGVDTQYF
TGTGCCAGCAGGGGGACAGGGGTTGATACGCAGTATTTT
>TRBV5-5|TRBD2|TRBJ2-5|once
CASSLRLAGTQETQYF
TGTGCCAGCAGCCTTAGACTAGCGGGAACCCAAGAGACCCAGTACTTC
>TRBV28|TRBD1|TRBJ1-4|-
CASSLTGRGNEKLFF
TGTGCCAGCAGTTTGACAGGGCGCGGGAATGAAAAACTGTTTTTT
>TRBV6-1|-|TRBJ2-1|-
CASSELTGKNEQFF
TGTGCCAGCAGTGAACTCACAGGGAAGAATGAGCAGTTCTTC
>TRBV14|-|TRBJ2-1|-
CASSQGVGGYNEQFF
TGTGCCAGCAGCCAAGGAGTCGGCGGATACAATGAGCAGTTCTTC
>TRBV15|-|TRBJ2-7|-
CATSRGQTPYYEQYF
TGTGCCACCAGCCGCGGACAGACCCCATACTACGAGCAGTACTTC
>TRBV24-1|-|TRBJ2-1|-
CATSDPSVVSDEQFF
TGTGCCACCAGTGATCCATCCGTGGTTTCGGATGAGCAGTTCTTC
>TRBV6-6|-|TRBJ2-3|-
CASSYKAGESTDTQYF
TGTGCCAGCAGTTATAAGGCGGGTGAGAGCACAGATACGCAGTATTTT
>TRBV19|TRBD2|TRBJ2-1|-
CASSIAGGDEQFF
TGTGCCAGTAGTATCGCGGGGGGCGATGAGCAGTTCTTC
>TRBV6-6|TRBD1|TRBJ1-1|-
CASSAGQGARTEAFF
TGTGCCAGCAGTGCGGGACAGGGGGCGCGGACTGAAGCTTTCTTT
>TRBV4-3|TRBD2|TRBJ2-5|-
CASSQAAGPSGRGETQYF
TGCGCCAGCAGCCAGGCTGCTGGTCCTAGCGGGAGGGGTGAGACCCAGTACTTC
>TRBV5-6|TRBD1|TRBJ1-6|-
CASSRQGVYDNSPLHF
TGTGCCAGCAGCCGACAGGGGGTATACGATAATTCACCCCTCCACTTT
>TRBV18|TRBD1|TRBJ1-1|few
CASSPGTGLGDTEAFF
TGTGCCAGCTCACCAGGGACAGGCCTCGGGGACACTGAAGCTTTCTTT
>TRBV29-1|TRBD1|TRBJ1-4|once
CSVAMDRPNEKLFF
TGCAGCGTAGCTATGGACAGGCCTAATGAAAAACTGTTTTTT
>TRBV3-1/TRBV3-2|TRBD2|TRBJ2-3|-
CASSRGGRVATDTQYF
TGTGCCAGCAGCCGAGGCGGGAGGGTTGCGACAGATACGCAGTATTTT
>TRBV7-3|TRBD1|TRBJ2-1|-
CASSLTFLDRANEQFF
TGTGCCAGCAGCTTAACTTTCTTAGACAGGGCCAATGAGCAGTTCTTC
>TRBV6-5|-|TRBJ1-2|-
CASSRVKDSNYGYTF
TGTGCCAGCAGTAGGGTTAAGGACAGCAACTATGGCTACACCTTC
>TRBV27|-|TRBJ2-7|-
CASSPPEPPYEQYF
TGTGCCAGCAGTCCGCCGGAGCCCCCCTACGAGCAGTACTTC
>TRBV29-1|TRBD1|TRBJ1-6|few
CSVGDRGSPLHF
TGCAGCGTAGGGGACAGGGGGTCACCCCTCCACTTT
>TRBV13|TRBD2|TRBJ2-3|-
CASSFVLAGMSDTQYF
TGTGCCAGCAGCTTCGTGCTAGCGGGAATGTCTGATACGCAGTATTTT
>TRBV28|-|TRBJ2-7|-
CASSSTGWTGEQYF
TGTGCCAGCAGTTCAACAGGGTGGACGGGCGAGCAGTACTTC
>TRBV7-2|TRBD1|TRBJ2-3|-
CASSTGQGATDTQYF
TGTGCCAGCAGCACGGGACAGGGGGCAACAGATACGCAGTATTTT
>TRBV3-1/TRBV3-2|-|TRBJ2-7|-
CASSQDGAYEQYF
TGTGCCAGCAGCCAAGACGGTGCCTACGAGCAGTACTTC
>TRBV7-2|-|TRBJ2-1|-
CASSLDGAGSHNEQFF
TGTGCCAGCAGCTTAGATGGCGCAGGGTCCCACAATGAGCAGTTCTTC
>TRBV6-6|-|TRBJ1-3|-
CASSPAGGNTIYF
TGTGCCAGCAGCCCCGCAGGGGGAAACACCATATATTTT
>TRBV7-9|TRBD2|TRBJ2-1|-
CASSPGTSGGSSYNEQFF
TGTGCCAGCAGCCCAGGGACTAGCGGGGGGAGCTCCTACAATGAGCAGTTCTTC
>TRBV18|-|TRBJ2-7|-
CASSPRAAYEQYF
TGTGCCAGCTCACCACGGGCAGCCTACGAGCAGTACTTC
>TRBV5-1|TRBD2|TRBJ2-2|-
CASSLDRSGRANTGELFF
TGCGCCAGCAGCTTGGACCGTAGCGGGAGAGCGAACACCGGGGAGCTGTTTTTT
>TRBV13|-|TRBJ2-4|once
CASSLRQDGNIQYF
TGTGCCAGCAGCTTAAGGCAGGATGGAAACATTCAGTACTTC
>TRBV7-2|-|TRBJ1-6|-
CASSLGPGVSSPLHF
TGTGCCAGCAGCTTAGGACCAGGGGTCAGTTCACCCCTCCACTTT
>TRBV18|TRBD2|TRBJ2-1|-
CASSPPAGGRYGFF
TGTGCCAGCTCACCACCGGCGGGAGGGCGCTACGGGTTCTTC
>TRBV7-6|-|TRBJ1-3|-
CASSLRSSGNTIYF
TGTGCCAGCAGCTTAAGGAGCTCTGGAAACACCATATATTTT
>TRBV11-3|-|TRBJ2-7|-
CASSPTVESLRQYF
TGTGCCAGCAGCCCCACCGTGGAGTCCCTGCGGCAGTACTTC
>TRBV6-5|-|TRBJ1-2|-
CAREDGPPHGYTF
TGTGCCAGGGAGGACGGACCACCTCATGGCTACACCTTC
>TRBV7-9|TRBD1|TRBJ2-7|-
CASSSPDRGSYEQYF
TGTGCCAGCAGCTCCCCCGACAGGGGGTCCTACGAGCAGTACTTC
>TRBV29-1|-|TRBJ2-7|few
CSVETHSSYEQYF
TGCAGCGTTGAAACCCATAGCTCCTACGAGCAGTACTTC
>TRBV28|-|TRBJ1-5|-
CASSLLSFQQVNQPQHF
TGTGCCAGCAGTCTACTCTCGTTTCAACAGGTCAATCAGCCCCAGCATTTT
>TRBV29-1|TRBD2|TRBJ2-1|-
CSVDTSGIIYNEQFF
TGCAGCGTTGACACTAGCGGAATTATATACAATGAGCAGTTCTTC
>TRBV7-2|-|TRBJ1-2|-
CASSHRDSYGYTF
TGTGCCAGCAGCCACCGGGACTCCTATGGCTACACCTTC
>TRBV6-2/TRBV6-3|TRBD1|TRBJ2-6|-
CASSTPGQGLSGANVLTF
TGTGCCAGCAGTACTCCGGGACAGGGACTTTCTGGGGCCAACGTCCTGACTTTC
>TRBV10-3|-|TRBJ1-2|-
CAISELEGWLDGYTF
TGTGCCATCAGTGAGTTGGAGGGGTGGCTGGATGGCTACACCTTC
>TRBV6-2/TRBV6-3|TRBD2|TRBJ2-4|few
CASSSWTSGNLAKNIQYF
TGTGCCAGCAGTTCCTGGACTAGCGGGAATCTAGCCAAAAACATTCAGTACTTC
>TRBV6-6|-|TRBJ1-2|-
CASSNRQDGFYGYTF
TGTGCCAGCAGCAACCGACAGGACGGCTTCTATGGCTACACCTTC